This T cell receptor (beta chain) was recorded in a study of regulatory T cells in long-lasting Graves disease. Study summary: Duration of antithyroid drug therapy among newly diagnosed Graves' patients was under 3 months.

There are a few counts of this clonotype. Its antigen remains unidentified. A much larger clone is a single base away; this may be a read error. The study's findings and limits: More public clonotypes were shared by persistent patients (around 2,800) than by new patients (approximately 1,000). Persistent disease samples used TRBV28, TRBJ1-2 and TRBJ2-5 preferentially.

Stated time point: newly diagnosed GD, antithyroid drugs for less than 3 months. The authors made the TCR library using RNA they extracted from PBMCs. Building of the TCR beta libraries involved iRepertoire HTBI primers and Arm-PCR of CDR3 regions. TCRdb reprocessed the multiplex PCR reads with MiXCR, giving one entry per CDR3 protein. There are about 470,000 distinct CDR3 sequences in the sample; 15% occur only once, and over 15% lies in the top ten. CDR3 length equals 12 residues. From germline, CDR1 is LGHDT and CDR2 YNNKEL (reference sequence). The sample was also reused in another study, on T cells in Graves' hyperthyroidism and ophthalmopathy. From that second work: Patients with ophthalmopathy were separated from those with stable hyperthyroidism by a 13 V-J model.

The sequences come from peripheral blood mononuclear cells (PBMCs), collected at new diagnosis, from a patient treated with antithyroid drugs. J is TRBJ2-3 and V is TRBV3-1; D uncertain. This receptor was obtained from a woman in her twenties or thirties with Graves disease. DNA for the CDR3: TGTGCCGGCAGCCAAGATTTGGATACGCAGTATTTT. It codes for CAGSQDLDTQYF.